This TCR beta chain was recovered during a study of T cells in Graves' hyperthyroidism and ophthalmopathy. General study points: Ophthalmopathy got predicted by the model a median about 6.7 months before its onset. Most clonotypes that expanded in the thyroid above 0.001 also showed up in blood.

This clonotype was detected ten times or more. Its antigen is as yet unknown. Germline CDR1 reads MDHEN; CDR2 reads SYDVKM. Trimming removed 3 bases at V and 2 bases at J, with 9 bases between. This CDR3 comprises 14 residues. The source material, RNA transcripts, was used to amplify TCR beta CDR3 regions. TCR CDR3 underwent first-round RT-PCR with the HTBI primer set. A single record per CDR3 protein comes from TCRdb applying MiXCR to the multiplex PCR reads. This table has hundreds of thousands of distinct CDR3 sequences, around 14% appearing once. The V gene is TRBV28, the J gene TRBJ2-3; a weak D match, TRBD1 (5 bases). The sequencing sample was made of blood. The clonotype originates from a woman under 40 with Graves' hyperthyroidism. CDR3 protein: CASSFDSHTDTQYF. The CDR3, as DNA: TGTGCCAGCAGTTTCGACAGCCACACAGATACGCAGTATTTT.